The clone carrying this TCR beta chain was picked up a small number of times. Its antigen is unknown. The data were taken from a study of beta chain features in type 1 diabetes. Study-level points and caveats: Across all four CD4+ subsets, people with type 1 diabetes showed modestly shorter TCRB CDR3s.

Expressed TCRB transcripts were sequenced because the entire RNA isolate underwent reverse transcription. The method was immunoSEQ multiplex PCR; TCRdb's version includes in-frame clones alone and lacks a portion of them. The sample contains 300,000 or so clones, about 13% of which appear only once. Sequencing was performed on naive CD4+ T cells from blood. The receptor comes from a woman in her late teens or twenties with type 1 diabetes.

For the CDR3, the DNA is TGCGCCAGCAGCCAAGATTCAGCTAGCGGGGCACTAGCCAAAAACATTCAGTACTTC. Translated: CASSQDSASGALAKNIQYF. The V gene is TRBV4-3, the J gene TRBJ2-4; 9 bases line up with TRBD2. The CDR3 has 19 amino acids. The germline V gene has CDR1 LGHNA and CDR2 YSLEER. Germline trimming cut 0 bases from V and 0 bases from J; bases unmatched to any gene: 9.